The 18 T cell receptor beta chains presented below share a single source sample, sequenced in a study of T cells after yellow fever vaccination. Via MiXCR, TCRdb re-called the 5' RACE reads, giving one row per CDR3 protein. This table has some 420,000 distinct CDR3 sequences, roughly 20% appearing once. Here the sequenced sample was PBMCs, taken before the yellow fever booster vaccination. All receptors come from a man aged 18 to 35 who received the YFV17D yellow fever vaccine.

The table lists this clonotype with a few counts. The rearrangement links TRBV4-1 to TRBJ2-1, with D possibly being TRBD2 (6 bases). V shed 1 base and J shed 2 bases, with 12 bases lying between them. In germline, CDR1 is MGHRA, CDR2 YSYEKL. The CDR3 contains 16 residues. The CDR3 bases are TGCGCCAGCAGCCAAGTAGAGATAGCGGCCTACAATGAGCAGTTCTTC. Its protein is CASSQVEIAAYNEQFF.

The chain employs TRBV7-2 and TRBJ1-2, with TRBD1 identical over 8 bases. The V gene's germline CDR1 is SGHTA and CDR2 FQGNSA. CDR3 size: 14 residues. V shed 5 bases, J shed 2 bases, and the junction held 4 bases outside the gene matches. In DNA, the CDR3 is TGTGCCAGCAGCCAAAGGGACAGGAACTATGGCTACACCTTC. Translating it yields CASSQRDRNYGYTF.

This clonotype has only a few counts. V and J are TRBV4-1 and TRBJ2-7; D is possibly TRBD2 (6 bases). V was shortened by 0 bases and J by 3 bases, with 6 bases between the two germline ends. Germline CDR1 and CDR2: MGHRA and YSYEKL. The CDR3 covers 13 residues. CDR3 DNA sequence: TGCGCCAGCAGCCAAGAGCGGGGCTACGAGCAGTACTTC. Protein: CASSQERGYEQYF.

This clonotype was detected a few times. As DNA, the CDR3 is TGTGCCAGCAGCTTTTGGGGGCTGAACGATGAGCAGTTCTTC. Its protein is CASSFWGLNDEQFF. The rearrangement links TRBV7-2 to TRBJ2-1, with D maybe TRBD1 (6 bases). Between the trimmed V and J ends, which lost 3 bases and 8 bases, there was a span of 14 bases. The CDR3 contains 14 residues. CDR1 is SGHTA, CDR2 FQGNSA, per germline.

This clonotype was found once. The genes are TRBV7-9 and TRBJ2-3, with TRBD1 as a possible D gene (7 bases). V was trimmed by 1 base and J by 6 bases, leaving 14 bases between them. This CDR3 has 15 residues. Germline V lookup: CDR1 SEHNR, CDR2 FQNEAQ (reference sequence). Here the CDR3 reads CASSLGGDRTDTQYF. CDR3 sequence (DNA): TGTGCCAGCAGCTTAGGGGGGGACAGAACCGATACGCAGTATTTT.

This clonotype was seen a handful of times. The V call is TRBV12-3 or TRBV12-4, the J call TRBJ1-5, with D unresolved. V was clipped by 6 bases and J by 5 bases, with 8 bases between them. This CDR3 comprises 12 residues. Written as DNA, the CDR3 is TGTGCCAGCAGCGGTGGTGATCAGCCCCAGCATTTT. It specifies CASSGGDQPQHF.

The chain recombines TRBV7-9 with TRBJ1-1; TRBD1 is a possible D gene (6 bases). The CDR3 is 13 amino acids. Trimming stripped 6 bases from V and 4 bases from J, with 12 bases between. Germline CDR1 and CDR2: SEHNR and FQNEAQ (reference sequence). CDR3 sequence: CASSRPGATEAFF. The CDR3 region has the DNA TGTGCCAGCAGTCGGCCAGGGGCCACTGAAGCTTTCTTT.

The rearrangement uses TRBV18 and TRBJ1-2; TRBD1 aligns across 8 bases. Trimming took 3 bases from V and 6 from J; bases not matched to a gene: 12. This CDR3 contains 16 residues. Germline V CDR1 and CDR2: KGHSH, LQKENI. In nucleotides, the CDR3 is TGTGCCAGCTCACCCTCGACAGGGGCAGGTTTGGATGGCTACACCTTC. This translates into CASSPSTGAGLDGYTF.

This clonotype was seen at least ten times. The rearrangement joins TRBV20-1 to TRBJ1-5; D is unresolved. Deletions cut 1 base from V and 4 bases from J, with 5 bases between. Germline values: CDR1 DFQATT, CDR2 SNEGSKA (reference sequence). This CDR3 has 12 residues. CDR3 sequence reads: CSARAGNQPQHF. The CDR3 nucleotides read TGCAGTGCTAGAGCGGGGAATCAGCCCCAGCATTTT.

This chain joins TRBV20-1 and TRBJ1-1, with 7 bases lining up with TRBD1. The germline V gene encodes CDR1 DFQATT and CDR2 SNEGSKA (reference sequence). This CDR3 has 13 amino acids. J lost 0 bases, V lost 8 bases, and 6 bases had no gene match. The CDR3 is CSPEQGLNTEAFF. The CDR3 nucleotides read TGCAGTCCAGAACAGGGGTTGAACACTGAAGCTTTCTTT.

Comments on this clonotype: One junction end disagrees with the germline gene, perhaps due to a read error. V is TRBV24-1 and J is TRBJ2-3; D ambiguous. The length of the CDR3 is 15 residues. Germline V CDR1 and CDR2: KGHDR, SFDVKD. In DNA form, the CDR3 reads TGTGCCACCAGTGATTCCGGTGTTGGTGCGGATAAGCAGTATTTT. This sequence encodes CATSDSGVGADKQYF.

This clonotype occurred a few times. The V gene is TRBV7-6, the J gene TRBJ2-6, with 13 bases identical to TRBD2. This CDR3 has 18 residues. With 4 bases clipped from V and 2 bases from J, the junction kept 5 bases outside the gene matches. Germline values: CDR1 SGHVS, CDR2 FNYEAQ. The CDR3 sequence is CASSSLLAGGPGANVLTF. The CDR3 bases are TGTGCCAGCAGCTCGCTACTAGCGGGGGGGCCTGGGGCCAACGTCCTGACTTTC.

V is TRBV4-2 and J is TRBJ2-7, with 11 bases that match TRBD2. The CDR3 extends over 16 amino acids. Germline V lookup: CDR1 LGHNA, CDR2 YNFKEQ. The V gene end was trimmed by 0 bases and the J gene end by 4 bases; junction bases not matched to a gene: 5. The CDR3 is CASSQDRGLAGYEQYF. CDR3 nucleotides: TGTGCCAGCAGCCAAGATCGAGGACTAGCGGGTTACGAGCAGTACTTC.

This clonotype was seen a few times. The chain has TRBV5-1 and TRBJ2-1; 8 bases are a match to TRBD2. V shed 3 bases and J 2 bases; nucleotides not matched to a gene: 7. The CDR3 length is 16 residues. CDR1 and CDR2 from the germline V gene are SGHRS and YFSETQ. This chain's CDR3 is CASSSSIAGTYNEQFF. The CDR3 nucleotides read TGCGCCAGCAGCTCCTCGATAGCGGGGACCTACAATGAGCAGTTCTTC.

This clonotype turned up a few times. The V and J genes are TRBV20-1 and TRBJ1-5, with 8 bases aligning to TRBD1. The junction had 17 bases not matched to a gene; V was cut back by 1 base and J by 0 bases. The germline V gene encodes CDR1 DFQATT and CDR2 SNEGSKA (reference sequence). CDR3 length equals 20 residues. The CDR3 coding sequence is TGCAGTGCTAGAGTCCTCAGGAGGACAGGGATGTCCCCTAGCAATCAGCCCCAGCATTTT. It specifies CSARVLRRTGMSPSNQPQHF.

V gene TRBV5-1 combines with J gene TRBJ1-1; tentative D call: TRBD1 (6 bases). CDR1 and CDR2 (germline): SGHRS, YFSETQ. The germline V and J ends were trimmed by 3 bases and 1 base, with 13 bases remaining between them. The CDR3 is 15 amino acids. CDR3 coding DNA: TGCGCCAGCAGCTCCTTGTCGACAGGGAACACTGAAGCTTTCTTT. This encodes CASSSLSTGNTEAFF.

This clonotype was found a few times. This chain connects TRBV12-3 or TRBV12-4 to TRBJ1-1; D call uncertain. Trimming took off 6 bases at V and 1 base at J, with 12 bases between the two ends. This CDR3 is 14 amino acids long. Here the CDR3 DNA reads TGTGCCAGCAGCTTTAGGCCAGGGAACACTGAAGCTTTCTTT. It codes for CASSFRPGNTEAFF.

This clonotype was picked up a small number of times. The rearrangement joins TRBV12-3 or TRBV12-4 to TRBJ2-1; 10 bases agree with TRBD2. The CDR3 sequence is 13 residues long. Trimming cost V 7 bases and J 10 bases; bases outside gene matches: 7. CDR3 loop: CASNRGGLAEQFF. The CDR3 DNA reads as TGTGCCAGCAATAGGGGGGGACTAGCGGAGCAGTTCTTC.